This TCR beta chain is drawn from a study of cytomegalovirus exposure and HLA in healthy donors. Study observations and caveats: The number of N-insertions in an Asian-associated ancestry cluster was reportedly below the approximately 600-donor mean in a later analysis.

The length of the CDR3 is 14 residues. The V gene lost 1 base and the J gene lost 7 bases, with 9 bases spanning the gap. Germline V lookup: CDR1 SGHRS, CDR2 YFSETQ. Note on this clone: Antigen specificity is unknown.

PCR was performed using 60 Vbeta and 13 Jbeta primers. Measured with immunoSEQ multiplex PCR; TCRdb has only the in-frame clones, and not every one. The sample holds roughly 110,000 clones, about 71% seen once. The TCR was taken from a boy aged 5 to 17 in good health and CMV-seronegative. The rearrangement links TRBV5-1 to TRBJ1-6; D perhaps matches TRBD1 (5 bases). Sequencing input: PBMCs. Here the CDR3 reads CASSLFPGNSPLHF. DNA for the CDR3: TGCGCCAGCAGCTTGTTTCCAGGGAATTCACCCCTCCACTTT.